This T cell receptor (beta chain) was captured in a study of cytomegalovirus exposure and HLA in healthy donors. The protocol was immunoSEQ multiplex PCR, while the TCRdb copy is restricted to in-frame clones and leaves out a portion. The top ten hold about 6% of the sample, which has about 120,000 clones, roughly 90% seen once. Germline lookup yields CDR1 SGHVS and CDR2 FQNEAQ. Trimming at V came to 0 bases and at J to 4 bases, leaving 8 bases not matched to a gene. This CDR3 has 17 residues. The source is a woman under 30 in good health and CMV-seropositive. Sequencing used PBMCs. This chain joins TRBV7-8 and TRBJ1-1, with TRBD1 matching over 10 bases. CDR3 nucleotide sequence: TGTGCCAGCAGCTTAGCTACATGGGACAGGGGTGTCACTGAAGCTTTCTTT. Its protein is CASSLATWDRGVTEAFF.